The T cell receptor (beta chain) under discussion was sequenced for a study of blood T cell repertoires in COVID-19. Study overall: There were acute and convalescent COVID-19 samples, and they came from the United States, Italy and Spain. PBMCs, B-cell-depleted T cells, or T cells provided the cDNA or gDNA that made up the material.

Profiling relied on immunoSEQ multiplex PCR, and the TCRdb table lists in-frame clones only, not all of them. The sample has fewer than 40,000 clones, almost 85% seen once. V lost 2 bases, J lost 2 bases, and 18 bases lay in between. This CDR3 has 18 amino acids. Germline-derived CDR1 and CDR2 are KGHDR and SFDVKD. This TCR came from a human donor in a cohort sampled during active COVID-19. The sequencing sample was made of peripheral blood. J is TRBJ2-1 and V is TRBV24-1; tentatively, D is TRBD2 (6 bases). This chain's CDR3 is CATSDSKWGETTYNEQFF. CDR3 nucleotides: TGTGCCACCAGTGATTCTAAGTGGGGGGAAACCACCTACAATGAGCAGTTCTTC.